One sample yielded the 14 T cell receptor beta chains listed below, sequenced in a study of OX40 agonist ivuxolimab in advanced cancers. The repertoire was sequenced with immunoSEQ multiplex PCR; TCRdb's copy has only in-frame clones and lacks some. The sample includes about 61,000 clones, under 90% seen only once; the top ten take under 0.65%. The material sequenced was CD4+ or CD8+ T cells sorted from blood, taken in a trial of the OX40 agonist ivuxolimab. The receptors stem from an adult with an advanced solid tumor such as melanoma, head and neck, liver or kidney cancer.

J is TRBJ1-4 and V is TRBV6-5; 10 bases align to TRBD1. The V gene's germline CDR1 is MNHEY and CDR2 SVGAGI. With 5 bases clipped from V and 6 bases from J, the junction kept 6 bases outside the gene matches. The CDR3 contains 15 residues. CDR3 loop: CASSQQGQGDEKLFF. The CDR3 coding sequence is TGTGCCAGCAGTCAACAAGGACAGGGGGATGAAAAACTGTTTTTT.

J is TRBJ2-7 and V is TRBV28, with 14 nucleotides matching TRBD2. Germline V gene lookup returns CDR1 MDHEN and CDR2 SYDVKM. J was trimmed by 6 bases and V by 5 bases; bases with no gene match: 12. This CDR3 has 17 amino acids. The CDR3 region is CASSLSGLAGGRGEQYF. The CDR3 bases are TGTGCCAGCAGTCTCTCCGGACTAGCGGGAGGACGTGGCGAGCAGTACTTC.

The chain has TRBV4-3 and TRBJ2-3, with TRBD2 matching over 16 bases. The CDR3 consists of 18 residues. Germline-derived CDR1 and CDR2 are LGHNA and YSLEER. V shed 0 bases and J 7 bases; nucleotides not matched to a gene: 7. CDR3 nucleotide sequence: TGCGCCAGCAGCCAAGACGCGGGACTAGCGGGAGGGATAAATACGCAGTATTTT. Translating it yields CASSQDAGLAGGINTQYF.

This clone came up once. CDR3 amino acids: CASSPSPRLAGDNEQFF. For the CDR3, the DNA is TGTGCCAGCAGCCCCTCCCCAAGACTAGCGGGAGACAATGAGCAGTTCTTC. The chain has TRBV9 and TRBJ2-1; 12 bases are shared with TRBD2. After removal of 4 bases from V and 5 bases from J, the junction contained 10 bases not matched to a gene. This CDR3 has 17 amino acids. Germline assignment: CDR1 SGDLS and CDR2 YYNGEE.

Only a few counts were recorded for this clone. The CDR3 protein is CAWSVTGGTEAFF. The CDR3 nucleotides read TGTGCCTGGAGTGTAACAGGGGGCACTGAAGCTTTCTTT. The chain couples TRBV30 to TRBJ1-1; 8 bases line up with TRBD1. Germline assignment: CDR1 GTSNPN and CDR2 SVGIG (reference sequence). V trimming: 0 bases; J trimming: 4 bases; junction bases outside the gene matches: 1. CDR3 length equals 13 residues.

V gene TRBV4-2 combines with J gene TRBJ2-6, with TRBD2 as a possible D gene (6 bases). Trimming took off 4 bases at V and 3 bases at J, with 19 bases between the two ends. The CDR3 loop spans 18 amino acids. Germline V gene sequence: CDR1 LGHNA, CDR2 YNFKEQ. In nucleotides, the CDR3 is TGTGCCAGCAGCCCAGGTCAAGGAGGGGCTGGTGGGGCCAACGTCCTGACTTTC. Translation gives CASSPGQGGAGGANVLTF.

This clone has only one observation. V and J are TRBV7-9 and TRBJ2-7; TRBD1 aligns across 8 bases. The V and J ends lost 5 bases and 2 bases, in that order; junction bases with no gene match: 5. Germline loops: CDR1 SEHNR, CDR2 FQNEAQ (reference sequence). The CDR3 sequence is 14 residues long. The CDR3 DNA is TGTGCCAGCAGCCAGGGGGCGGGGCCCTACGAGCAGTACTTC. It encodes CASSQGAGPYEQYF.

This clone was seen once. The chain recombines TRBV6-6 with TRBJ2-7; D possibly corresponds to TRBD2 (6 bases). Between the trimmed V and J ends, which lost 4 bases and 5 bases, there was a span of 18 bases. The CDR3 totals 15 residues. Germline V lookup: CDR1 MNHNY, CDR2 SVGAGI (reference sequence). The CDR3 region is CASSWGGLALNEQYF. Here the CDR3 DNA reads TGTGCCAGCAGTTGGGGAGGACTTGCCCTCAACGAGCAGTACTTC.

V is TRBV19 and J is TRBJ1-5, with 12 bases lining up with TRBD1. V trimming: 3 bases; J trimming: 10 bases; junction bases outside the gene matches: 4. This CDR3 has 14 amino acids. Germline-derived CDR1 and CDR2 are LNHDA and SQIVND (reference sequence). The CDR3 is CASSMGTGGGPQHF. The DNA for the CDR3 is TGTGCCAGTAGTATGGGGACAGGGGGCGGACCCCAGCATTTT.

CDR3 DNA: TGTGCCAGCAGCTTCCAGCGGGACACAGATACGCAGTATTTT. Amino acid sequence: CASSFQRDTDTQYF. The chain is built from TRBV11-1 and TRBJ2-3, with TRBD2 matching over 7 bases. This CDR3 comprises 14 residues. CDR1 is SGHAT, CDR2 FQDESV, per germline (reference sequence). J lost 2 bases, V lost 3 bases, and 2 bases had no gene match. Based on the CDR3 plus reference TRBV11-1 and TRBJ2-3, the full variable domain is EAEVAQSPRYKITEKSQAVAFWCDPISGHATLYWYRQILGQGPELLVQFQDESVVDDSQLPKDRFSAERLKGVDSTLKIQPAELGDSAMYLCASSFQRDTDTQYFGPGTRLTVL.

The chain uses TRBV30 and TRBJ2-3; tentatively, D is TRBD2 (6 bases). CDR3 length equals 15 residues. V was trimmed by 5 bases and J by 4 bases, leaving 19 bases between them. Germline loops: CDR1 GTSNPN, CDR2 SVGIG (reference sequence). CDR3 amino acids: CAWGGGGRGPDTQYF. The CDR3 DNA reads TGTGCCTGGGGGGGTGGAGGGAGAGGCCCAGATACGCAGTATTTT.

The V and J genes are TRBV6-4 and TRBJ2-1; D is perhaps TRBD2 (5 bases). The CDR3 runs 15 residues. CDR1 MRHNA and CDR2 SNTAGT come from the germline V gene. V was trimmed by 2 bases and J by 5 bases, leaving 13 bases between them. The CDR3 nucleotides read TGTGCCAGCAGTGACGGAGCGGCACCTCACAATGAGCAGTTCTTC. Its protein is CASSDGAAPHNEQFF.

The chain combines TRBV27 with TRBJ2-2; tentatively, D is TRBD2 (5 bases). The germline V gene encodes CDR1 MNHEY and CDR2 SMNVEV (reference sequence). V lost 4 bases and J 5 bases, leaving 17 bases between the germline ends. This CDR3 spans 16 amino acids. CDR3 region: CASSSLQRLRTGELFF. DNA for the CDR3: TGTGCCAGCAGTTCCCTTCAGCGGCTGAGGACCGGGGAGCTGTTTTTT.

This chain connects TRBV7-9 to TRBJ2-7; 12 bases fit TRBD2. The CDR3 totals 17 residues. In germline, CDR1 is SEHNR, CDR2 FQNEAQ (reference sequence). The junction had 3 bases not matched to a gene; V was cut back by 0 bases and J by 0 bases. The DNA for the CDR3 is TGTGCCAGCAGCTTAGCGCGGACTAGCGGGGCCTCCTACGAGCAGTACTTC. Translating gives CASSLARTSGASYEQYF.